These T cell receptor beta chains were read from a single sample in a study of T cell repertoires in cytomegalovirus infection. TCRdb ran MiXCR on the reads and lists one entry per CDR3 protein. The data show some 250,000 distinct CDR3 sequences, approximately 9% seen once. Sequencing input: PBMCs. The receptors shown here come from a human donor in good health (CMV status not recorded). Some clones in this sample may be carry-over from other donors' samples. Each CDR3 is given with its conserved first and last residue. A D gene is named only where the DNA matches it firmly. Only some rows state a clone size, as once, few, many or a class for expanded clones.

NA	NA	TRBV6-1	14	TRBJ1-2	TGTGCCAGCAGAGTCGGAGGGGGGGAATCTGGCTACACCTTC	CASRVGGGESGYTF
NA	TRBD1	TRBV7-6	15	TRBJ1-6	TGTGCCAGCACTTTTGGGACAGGGAGAGGATCACCCCTCCACTTT	CASTFGTGRGSPLHF
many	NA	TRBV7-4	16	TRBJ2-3	TGTGCCAGCAGCTTACTAATCGGCTATAGCACAGATACGCAGTATTTT	CASSLLIGYSTDTQYF
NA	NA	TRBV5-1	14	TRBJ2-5	TGCGCCAGCAGCTTGTGGGACACCCAAGAGACCCAGTACTTC	CASSLWDTQETQYF
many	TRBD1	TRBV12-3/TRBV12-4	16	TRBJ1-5	TGTGCCAGCAGCAATGGACAGGAATACTCGGGACAGCCCCAGCATTTT	CASSNGQEYSGQPQHF
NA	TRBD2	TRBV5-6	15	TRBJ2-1	TGTGCCAGCAGCTTCACGGGAGGATCCTACAATGAGCAGTTCTTC	CASSFTGGSYNEQFF
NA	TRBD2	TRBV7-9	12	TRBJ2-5	TGTGCCAGCAGCTTAGTGGGACTATCCCAGTACTTC	CASSLVGLSQYF
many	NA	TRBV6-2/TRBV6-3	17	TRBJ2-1	TGTGCCAGCAGTTACTCGATTAAACAGACCCCTTCGAATGAGCAGTTCTTC	CASSYSIKQTPSNEQFF
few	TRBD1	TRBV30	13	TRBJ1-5	TGTGCCTGGGCGGACAGGGCGGGCCAGCCCCAGCATTTT	CAWADRAGQPQHF
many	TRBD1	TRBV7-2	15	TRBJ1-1	TGTGCCAGCAGACCGGGGACAGGATCGAACACTGAAGCTTTCTTT	CASRPGTGSNTEAFF
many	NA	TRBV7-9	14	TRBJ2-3	TGTGCCAGCAGCTTAGCGCAGTACACAGATACGCAGTATTTT	CASSLAQYTDTQYF
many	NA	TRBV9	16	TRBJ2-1	TGTGCCAGCAGCCCCCAGACAGAGACCTTCTACAATGAGCAGTTCTTC	CASSPQTETFYNEQFF
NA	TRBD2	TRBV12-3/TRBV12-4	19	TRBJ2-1	TGTGCCAGCAGCCGACTCCGGACTAGCGGGGGGGCAGGAGACAATGAGCAGTTCTTC	CASSRLRTSGGAGDNEQFF
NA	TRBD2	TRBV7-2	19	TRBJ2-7	TGTGCCAGCAGCTTAGCGCGGGTAGCGGGGGCCACGAGCTCCTACGAGCAGTACTTC	CASSLARVAGATSSYEQYF
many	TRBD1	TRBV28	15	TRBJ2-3	TGTGCCAGCAGGATAGGGGGCACTAGCACAGATACGCAGTATTTT	CASRIGGTSTDTQYF
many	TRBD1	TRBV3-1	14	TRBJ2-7	TGTGCCAGCAGCCAGTTCGGGACAGGCTACGAGCAGTACTTC	CASSQFGTGYEQYF
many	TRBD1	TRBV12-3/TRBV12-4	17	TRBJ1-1	TGTGCCAGCAGTTTACTTGGGACAGGGGGCAGAGGCACTGAAGCTTTCTTT	CASSLLGTGGRGTEAFF
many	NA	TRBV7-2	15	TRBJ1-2	TGTGCCAGCAGCTTAGTCCCAGGGGTGGACTATGGCTACACCTTC	CASSLVPGVDYGYTF
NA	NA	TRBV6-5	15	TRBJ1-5	TGTGCCAGCAGTCAGAGTTTCGGGAGCAATCAGCCCCAGCATTTT	CASSQSFGSNQPQHF
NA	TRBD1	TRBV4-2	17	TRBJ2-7	TGTGCCAGCAGCCGAGAGACCGGGACAGCCGAACCCTACGAGCAGTACTTC	CASSRETGTAEPYEQYF
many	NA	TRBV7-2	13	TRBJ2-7	TGTGCCAGCAGCTTAGAAGGAGGGAACGAGCAGTACTTC	CASSLEGGNEQYF
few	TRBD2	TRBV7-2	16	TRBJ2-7	TGTGCCAGCAGCCGGGGACTAGCGGGAGATGGGTACGAGCAGTACTTC	CASSRGLAGDGYEQYF
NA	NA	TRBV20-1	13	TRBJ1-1	TGCAGTGCCCCCGACACTTCGTACACTGAAGCTTTCTTT	CSAPDTSYTEAFF
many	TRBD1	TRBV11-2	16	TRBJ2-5	TGTGCCAGCAGCCTTACAGGGGGCGCGGCTCAAGAGACCCAGTACTTC	CASSLTGGAAQETQYF
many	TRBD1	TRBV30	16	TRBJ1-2	TGTGCCTGGACCAGAAGGGGGAGAGGGGGCGGGACTGGCTACACCTTC	CAWTRRGRGGGTGYTF
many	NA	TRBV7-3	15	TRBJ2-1	TGTGCCAGCAGCTTAAGTCCGGGGCTCTACAATGAGCAGTTCTTC	CASSLSPGLYNEQFF
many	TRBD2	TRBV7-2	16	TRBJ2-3	TGTGCCAGCAGCCGGGGACTAGCGGGGGGAGGAGATACGCAGTATTTT	CASSRGLAGGGDTQYF
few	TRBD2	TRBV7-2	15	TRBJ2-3	TGTGCCAGCAGCTTAGGGGGTACTAGCGCAGATACGCAGTATTTT	CASSLGGTSADTQYF
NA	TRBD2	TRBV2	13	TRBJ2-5	TGTGCCAGCAGTGAAGGACTAGCGAAGACCCAGTACTTC	CASSEGLAKTQYF
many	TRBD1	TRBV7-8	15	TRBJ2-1	TGTGCCAGCAGCTTACAGGGACAGTCCTACAATGAGCAGTTCTTC	CASSLQGQSYNEQFF
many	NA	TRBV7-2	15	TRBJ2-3	TGTGCCAGCAGCTTAGATGCTCCCTCCACAGATACGCAGTATTTT	CASSLDAPSTDTQYF
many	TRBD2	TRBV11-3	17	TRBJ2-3	TGTGCCAGCAGCTTAGCGACGGAGACTAGCGTCACAGATACGCAGTATTTT	CASSLATETSVTDTQYF
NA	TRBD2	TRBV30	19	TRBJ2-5	TGTGCCTGGAGTCGCTCTGGTTGGGACCTAGCGGGAGCCTCAGAGACCCAGTACTTC	CAWSRSGWDLAGASETQYF
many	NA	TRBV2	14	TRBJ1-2	TGTGCCAGCAGTGAAGGAGGACAGCTCTATGGCTACACCTTC	CASSEGGQLYGYTF
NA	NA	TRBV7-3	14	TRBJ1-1	TGTGCCTGCTCACCGGGTCCGGGGAACACTGAAGCTTTCTTT	CACSPGPGNTEAFF